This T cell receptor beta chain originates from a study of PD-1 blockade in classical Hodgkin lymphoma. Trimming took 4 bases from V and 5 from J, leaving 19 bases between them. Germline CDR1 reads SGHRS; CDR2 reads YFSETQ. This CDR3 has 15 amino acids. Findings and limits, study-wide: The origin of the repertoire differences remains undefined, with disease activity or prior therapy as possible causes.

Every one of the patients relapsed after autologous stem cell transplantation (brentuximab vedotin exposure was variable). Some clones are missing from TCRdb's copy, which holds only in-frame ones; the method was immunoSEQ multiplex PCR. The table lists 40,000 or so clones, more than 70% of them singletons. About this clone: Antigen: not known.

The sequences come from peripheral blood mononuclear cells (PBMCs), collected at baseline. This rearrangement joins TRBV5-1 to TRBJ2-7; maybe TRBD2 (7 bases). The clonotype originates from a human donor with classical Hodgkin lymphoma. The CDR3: CASSILRGGPNEQYF. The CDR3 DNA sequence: TGCGCCAGCAGCATCCTTAGGGGGGGGCCCAACGAGCAGTACTTC.